A selection of T cell receptor beta chains follows, all from one sample in a study of vaccination and CD4 T cells after COVID-19. Antigens of these TCRs are unknown. TCRdb redid the calling of the PCR reads with MiXCR, one entry per CDR3 protein. The repertoire holds just under 20,000 distinct CDR3 sequences, with less than 55% as singletons. The source material was cultured CD4+ T cells from blood. These receptor sequences come from a human donor with COVID-19. The CDR3 runs from the conserved cysteine through the conserved F or W. Each record gives: V gene, clone size, J gene, D gene, CDR3 protein, CDR3 DNA. D genes are given only for firm matches. The listing skips clone size in some rows; elsewhere it reads once, few, many or a size class.

v_call: TRBV12-3/TRBV12-4; clone_size: .; j_call: TRBJ1-5; d_call: TRBD1; cdr3_aa: CASSIDGTGHQPQHF; cdr3_nt: TGTGCCAGCAGTATAGACGGGACAGGTCACCAGCCCCAGCATTTT
v_call: TRBV6-1; clone_size: .; j_call: TRBJ1-3; d_call: .; cdr3_aa: CASSTLTSSGNTIYF; cdr3_nt: TGTGCCAGCAGTACGCTCACGAGCTCTGGAAACACCATATATTTT
v_call: TRBV7-2; clone_size: few; j_call: TRBJ1-2; d_call: .; cdr3_aa: CASSPWTDTYGYTF; cdr3_nt: TGTGCCAGCAGCCCTTGGACGGATACTTATGGCTACACCTTC
v_call: TRBV7-2; clone_size: .; j_call: TRBJ2-5; d_call: TRBD1; cdr3_aa: CASSLRTGGETQYF; cdr3_nt: TGTGCCAGCAGCCTACGGACAGGGGGAGAGACCCAGTACTTC
v_call: TRBV7-2; clone_size: .; j_call: TRBJ2-2; d_call: TRBD2; cdr3_aa: CASSSAGTNTGELFF; cdr3_nt: TGTGCCAGCAGCTCAGCGGGGACGAACACCGGGGAGCTGTTTTTT
v_call: TRBV15; clone_size: .; j_call: TRBJ2-5; d_call: TRBD1; cdr3_aa: CATSRGQGAQETQYF; cdr3_nt: TGTGCCACCAGCAGAGGGCAGGGGGCCCAAGAGACCCAGTACTTC
v_call: TRBV7-6; clone_size: once; j_call: TRBJ2-1; d_call: .; cdr3_aa: CASSLPSRDARGEQFF; cdr3_nt: TGTGCCAGCAGCTTACCCTCCAGGGATGCTCGGGGTGAGCAGTTCTTC
v_call: TRBV2; clone_size: few; j_call: TRBJ2-1; d_call: TRBD1; cdr3_aa: CASSRRTGENNEQFF; cdr3_nt: TGTGCCAGCAGCCGAAGGACAGGGGAAAACAATGAGCAGTTCTTC
v_call: TRBV6-2/TRBV6-3; clone_size: .; j_call: TRBJ2-4; d_call: .; cdr3_aa: CASSYSAGARVAKNIQYF; cdr3_nt: TGTGCCAGCAGTTACTCGGCAGGGGCTAGAGTAGCCAAAAACATTCAGTACTTC
v_call: TRBV27; clone_size: .; j_call: TRBJ2-5; d_call: .; cdr3_aa: CASSTRTEGSVETQYF; cdr3_nt: TGTGCCAGCAGTACCAGGACGGAAGGGTCGGTAGAGACCCAGTACTTC
v_call: TRBV20-1; clone_size: few; j_call: TRBJ1-1; d_call: .; cdr3_aa: CSVPARGMNTEAFF; cdr3_nt: TGCAGTGTCCCAGCGCGAGGGATGAACACTGAAGCTTTCTTT
v_call: TRBV21-1; clone_size: .; j_call: TRBJ1-5; d_call: .; cdr3_aa: CASSKRTRAKSINQPQHF; cdr3_nt: TGTGCCAGCAGCAAAAGGACCAGGGCGAAATCTATCAATCAGCCCCAGCATTTT
v_call: TRBV6-5; clone_size: .; j_call: TRBJ1-3; d_call: .; cdr3_aa: CASSYSTVDGNTIYF; cdr3_nt: TGTGCCAGCAGTTACTCGACTGTCGATGGAAACACCATATATTTT
v_call: TRBV28; clone_size: .; j_call: TRBJ2-7; d_call: TRBD1; cdr3_aa: CASRTDRAEQYF; cdr3_nt: TGTGCCAGCAGGACGGACAGGGCCGAGCAGTACTTC
v_call: TRBV2; clone_size: .; j_call: TRBJ2-2; d_call: .; cdr3_aa: CASSFSLGSTGELFF; cdr3_nt: TGTGCCAGCAGTTTTAGTTTAGGGAGTACCGGGGAGCTGTTTTTT
v_call: TRBV20-1; clone_size: .; j_call: TRBJ1-2; d_call: TRBD1; cdr3_aa: CSARDPTGAAFGYTF; cdr3_nt: TGCAGTGCTAGAGATCCGACAGGGGCCGCCTTTGGCTACACCTTC
v_call: TRBV20-1; clone_size: .; j_call: TRBJ1-2; d_call: .; cdr3_aa: CSAIPGANYGYTF; cdr3_nt: TGCAGTGCTATCCCCGGGGCCAACTATGGCTACACCTTC
v_call: TRBV6-5; clone_size: .; j_call: TRBJ1-6; d_call: .; cdr3_aa: CASSSPRRDNSPLHF; cdr3_nt: TGTGCCAGCAGTTCCCCTCGAAGGGATAATTCACCCCTCCACTTT
v_call: TRBV7-2; clone_size: .; j_call: TRBJ1-5; d_call: TRBD1; cdr3_aa: CASSTTGFGQPQHF; cdr3_nt: TGTGCCAGCAGCACGACAGGGTTCGGTCAGCCCCAGCATTTT